This TCR beta chain was documented in a study of OX40 agonist ivuxolimab in advanced cancers. In terms of the full investigation: Ivuxolimab was a fully human IgG2 agonistic monoclonal antibody targeting the costimulatory receptor OX40 (CD134). Partial responses were achieved by three dose-escalation patients, of whom one had hepatocellular carcinoma and two had cutaneous melanoma. The dose-escalation cohort was roughly 83% male with a mean age of about 58 years, ranging from about 23 to 85. Intravenous ivuxolimab was administered to patients every 2 weeks at six dose levels: 0.01, 0.1, 0.3, 1.5, 3 and 10 mg/kg. The point of sequencing TCRbeta in the periphery was to test whether ivuxolimab changed TCR sequence diversity and drove clonal T-cell expansion. The paper describes the monotherapy dose-escalation part (N ≈ 50 patients) of the phase I trial of ivuxolimab. Of the 52 patients in dose escalation, some 19 had hepatocellular carcinoma, about 15 had melanoma, 9 had renal cell carcinoma and 9 had head and neck cancer. Prior anti-PD-1, anti-PD-L1 or anti-CTLA-4 therapy was permitted, and checkpoint inhibitors had been received by about 44% of dose-escalation patients.

Patients with a history of autoimmune disease or receiving systemic immunosuppression were excluded from the trial. Peripheral blood for TCR sequencing was drawn from every dose cohort at baseline, at cycle 4 day 1 and at cycle 7 day 1. Samples came from an open-label, multicenter, first-in-human phase I dose-escalation trial of ivuxolimab. Adults with locally advanced or metastatic melanoma, renal cell carcinoma, hepatocellular carcinoma or head and neck squamous cell carcinoma were enrolled in the trial. Before TCR sequencing, CD4+ and CD8+ T cells were separately sorted from peripheral blood. Compared with germline, V lacks 2 bases and J lacks 3 bases; bases without a gene match: 4. CDR3 length: 14 amino acids, cysteine to valine. The entry retains the CDR3 DNA only, 42 bases that are in frame from base 1. CDR1 MNHNS and CDR2 SASEGT are derived from the germline V gene. Genomic DNA was isolated from the sorted cells so that the TCRbeta CDR3 region could be sequenced. The immunoSEQ Assay was used for sequencing of TCRbeta CDR3 regions. TCRdb carries this immuneACCESS record with in-frame sequences only. Its versions omit some clonotypes, under half of them owing to an unresolved V gene in the studies checked, with the rest unexplained. The sample profile shows roughly 43,000 clones; around 90% of them were found once. The ten largest clones take up 4.9% of the sample.

As to this clone: The specificity of this receptor is unknown. Base-call qualities are not available, and no considerably larger clone is one nucleotide away.

Broad study findings and their caveats: In the 0.1-3.0 mg/kg groups, partial responders had among the lowest normalized peripheral clonal expansion, particularly in CD8+ T cells. Low levels of normalized T-cell clonal expansion were also shown by some nonresponding patients. After ivuxolimab, expanded clones were on average more numerous among CD8+ T cells than among CD4+ T cells. At doses from 0.1 to 3.0 mg/kg, clonal expansion was seen in both CD4+ and CD8+ blood T cells between baseline and week 6. The antigen specificity of the clonally expanded peripheral T cells was not determined.

The clonotype was recovered from an adult with an advanced solid tumor such as melanoma, head and neck, liver or kidney cancer. The sample was CD4+ or CD8+ T cells sorted from blood, taken in a trial of the OX40 agonist ivuxolimab. The chain was built from TRBV6-1 and TRBJ2-7; a stretch of 7 junction bases matches TRBD1. The CDR3 sequence is CASSERGPFYEQYV. The bases are TGTGCCAGCAGTGAAAGGGGGCCGTTCTACGAGCAGTACGTC.